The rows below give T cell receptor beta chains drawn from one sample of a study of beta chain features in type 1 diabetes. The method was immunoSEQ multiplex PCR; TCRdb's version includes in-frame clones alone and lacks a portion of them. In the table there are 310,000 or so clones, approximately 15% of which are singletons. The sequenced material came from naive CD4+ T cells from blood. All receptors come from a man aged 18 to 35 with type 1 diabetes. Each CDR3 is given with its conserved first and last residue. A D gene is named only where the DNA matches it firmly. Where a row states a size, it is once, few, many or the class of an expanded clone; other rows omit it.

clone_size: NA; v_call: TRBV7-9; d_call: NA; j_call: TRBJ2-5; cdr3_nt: TGTGCCAGCAGCTTAGTCAGCCAAGAGACCCAGTACTTC; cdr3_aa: CASSLVSQETQYF
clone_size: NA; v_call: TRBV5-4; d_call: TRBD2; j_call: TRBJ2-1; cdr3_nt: TGTGCCAGCAGCTCGGGGACTAGCGGGGACTACAATGAGCAGTTCTTC; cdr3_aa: CASSSGTSGDYNEQFF
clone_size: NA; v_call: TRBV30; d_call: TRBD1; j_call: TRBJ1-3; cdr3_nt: TGTGCCTGGGGGAAGGGGGCAGCGGGAAACACCATATATTTT; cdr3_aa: CAWGKGAAGNTIYF
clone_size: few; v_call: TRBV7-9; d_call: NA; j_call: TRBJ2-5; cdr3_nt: TGTGCCAGCAGCCCACTAGAGACCCAGTACTTC; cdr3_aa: CASSPLETQYF
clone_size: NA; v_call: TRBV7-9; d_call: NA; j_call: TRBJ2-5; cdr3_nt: TGTGCCAGCAGCTTTGTTCGAGAGACCCAGTACTTC; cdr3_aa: CASSFVRETQYF
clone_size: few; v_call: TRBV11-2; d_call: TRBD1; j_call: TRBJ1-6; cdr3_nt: TGTGCCAGCAGCTTACTACAGGGGGCTGGTGGTCCGTCACCCCTCCACTTT; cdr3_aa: CASSLLQGAGGPSPLHF
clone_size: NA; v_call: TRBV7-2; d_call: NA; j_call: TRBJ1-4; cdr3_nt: TGTGCCAGCAGCTTTGGTACAGGGTTGAGGGAAAAACTGTTTTTT; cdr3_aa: CASSFGTGLREKLFF
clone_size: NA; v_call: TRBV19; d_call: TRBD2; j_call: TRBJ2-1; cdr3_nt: TGTGCCAGTAGTAGAAAGCCGGGACTAGCGCACATCGTGCAGTTCTTC; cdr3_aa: CASSRKPGLAHIVQFF
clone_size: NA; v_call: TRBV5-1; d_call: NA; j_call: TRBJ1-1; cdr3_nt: TGCGCCAGCAGCTTGGGTAGAGAAGCTTTCTTT; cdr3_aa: CASSLGREAFF
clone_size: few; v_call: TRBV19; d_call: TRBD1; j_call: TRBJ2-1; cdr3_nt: TGTGCCAGTAGTATCACAGGGGGTACCTACAATGAGCAGTTCTTC; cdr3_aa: CASSITGGTYNEQFF
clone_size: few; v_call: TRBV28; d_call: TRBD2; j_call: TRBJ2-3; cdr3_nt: TGTGCCAGCAGTCTCCTTCGCGGAGCGGGGGGGCTAGATACGCAGTATTTT; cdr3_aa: CASSLLRGAGGLDTQYF
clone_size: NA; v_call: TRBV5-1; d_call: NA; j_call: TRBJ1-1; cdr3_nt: TGCGCCAGCAGAAAGAGCGGCCAGGACACTGAAGCTTTCTTT; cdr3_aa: CASRKSGQDTEAFF
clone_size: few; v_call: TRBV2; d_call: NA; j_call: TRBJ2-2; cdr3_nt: TGTGCCAGCAGCGTCGGGGGGCGCAACACCGGGGAGCTGTTTTTT; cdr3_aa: CASSVGGRNTGELFF
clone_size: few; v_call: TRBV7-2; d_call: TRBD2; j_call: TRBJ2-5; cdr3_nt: TGTGCCAGCACCCCGGGGGGGAGTCAAGAGACCCAGTACTTC; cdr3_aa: CASTPGGSQETQYF
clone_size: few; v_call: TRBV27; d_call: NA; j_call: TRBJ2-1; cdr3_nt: TGTGCCAGCGGACAAAGGACGGAAGAGCAGTTCTTC; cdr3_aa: CASGQRTEEQFF
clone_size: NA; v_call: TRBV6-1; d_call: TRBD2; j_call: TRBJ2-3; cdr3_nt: TGTGCCAGCAGTGGACTAGCGGGGTCGGCGGGGACAGATACGCAGTATTTT; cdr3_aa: CASSGLAGSAGTDTQYF
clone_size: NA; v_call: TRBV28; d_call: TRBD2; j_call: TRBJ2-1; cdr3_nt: TGTGCCAGCAGTTTGACTAGCGGGAGCCACAATGAGCAGTTCTTC; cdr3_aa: CASSLTSGSHNEQFF
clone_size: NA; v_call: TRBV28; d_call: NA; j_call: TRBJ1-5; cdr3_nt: TGTGCCAGCAGTATCACAGGTCAGCCCCAGCATTTT; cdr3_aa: CASSITGQPQHF
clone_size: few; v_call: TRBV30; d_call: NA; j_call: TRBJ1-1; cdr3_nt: TGTGCCTGGAGTGTTCAATCGAACACTGAAGCTTTCTTT; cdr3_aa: CAWSVQSNTEAFF
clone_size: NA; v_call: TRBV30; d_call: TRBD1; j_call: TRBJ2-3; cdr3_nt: TGTGCCTGGAGTCGGACAGGGAAGACAGATACGCAGTATTTT; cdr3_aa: CAWSRTGKTDTQYF
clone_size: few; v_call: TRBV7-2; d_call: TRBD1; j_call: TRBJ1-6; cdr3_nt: TGTGCCAGCAGCGCTGGGACAGGGAAATCACCCCTCCACTTT; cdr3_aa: CASSAGTGKSPLHF
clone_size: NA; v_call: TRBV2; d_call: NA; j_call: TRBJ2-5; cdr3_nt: TGTGCCAGCAGTCCAGAAACCCAGTACTTC; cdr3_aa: CASSPETQYF
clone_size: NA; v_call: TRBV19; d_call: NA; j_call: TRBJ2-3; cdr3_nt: TGTGCCACCCGGGCGGGGAGTCCGCAGTATTTT; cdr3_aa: CATRAGSPQYF
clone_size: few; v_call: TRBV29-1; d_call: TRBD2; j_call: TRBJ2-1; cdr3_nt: TGCAGCGTTCGGACTAGGCGCAATGAGCAGTTCTTC; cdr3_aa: CSVRTRRNEQFF
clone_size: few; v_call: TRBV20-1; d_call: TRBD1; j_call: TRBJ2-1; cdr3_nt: TGCAGTGGAGACGGGGACAGAGAACAGTTCTTC; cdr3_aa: CSGDGDREQFF
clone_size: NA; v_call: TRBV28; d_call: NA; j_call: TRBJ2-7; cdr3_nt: TGTGCCAGCAGTGAACTGGACAGACCCTACGAGCAGTACTTC; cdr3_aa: CASSELDRPYEQYF
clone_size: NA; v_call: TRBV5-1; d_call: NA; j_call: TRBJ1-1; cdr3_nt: TGCGCCAGCAGCTTGGAAATGGGGCGCGTAGGCACTGAAGCTTTCTTT; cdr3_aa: CASSLEMGRVGTEAFF
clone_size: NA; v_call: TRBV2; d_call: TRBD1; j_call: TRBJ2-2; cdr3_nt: TGTGCCAGCAGTGATTTGGGGACAGAGAACACCGGGGAGCTGTTTTTT; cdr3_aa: CASSDLGTENTGELFF
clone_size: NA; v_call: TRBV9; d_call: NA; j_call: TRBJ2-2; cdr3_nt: TGTGCCAGCAGCGTAGGAACCCCCACTGTCACCGGGGAGCTGTTTTTT; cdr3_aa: CASSVGTPTVTGELFF
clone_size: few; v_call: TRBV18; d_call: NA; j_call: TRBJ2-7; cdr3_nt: TGTGCCAGCTCACCAGGGACATCTCACGAGCAGTACTTC; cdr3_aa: CASSPGTSHEQYF
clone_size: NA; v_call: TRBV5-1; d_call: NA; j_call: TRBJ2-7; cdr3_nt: TGCGCCAGCAGCTTGGCCATGGTTGGGACAATACCCTACGAGCAGTACTTC; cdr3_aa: CASSLAMVGTIPYEQYF
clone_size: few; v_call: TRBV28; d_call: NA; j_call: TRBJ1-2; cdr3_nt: TGTGCCAGCAGCCAAGACCCCGGATTATTAACAGCTAACTATGGCTACACCTTC; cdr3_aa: CASSQDPGLLTANYGYTF
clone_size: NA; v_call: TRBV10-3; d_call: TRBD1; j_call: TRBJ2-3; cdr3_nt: TGTGCCACCGGGGACAGCTACACAGATACGCAGTATTTT; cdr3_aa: CATGDSYTDTQYF
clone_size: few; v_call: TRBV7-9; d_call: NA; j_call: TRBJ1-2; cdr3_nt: TGTGCCAGCAGTTTTGGACAGAACTATGGCTACACCTTC; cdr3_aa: CASSFGQNYGYTF
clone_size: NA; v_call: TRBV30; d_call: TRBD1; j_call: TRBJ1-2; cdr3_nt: TGTGCCTGGACCGGGACAGTCGGGGCCTATGGCTACACCTTC; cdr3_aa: CAWTGTVGAYGYTF